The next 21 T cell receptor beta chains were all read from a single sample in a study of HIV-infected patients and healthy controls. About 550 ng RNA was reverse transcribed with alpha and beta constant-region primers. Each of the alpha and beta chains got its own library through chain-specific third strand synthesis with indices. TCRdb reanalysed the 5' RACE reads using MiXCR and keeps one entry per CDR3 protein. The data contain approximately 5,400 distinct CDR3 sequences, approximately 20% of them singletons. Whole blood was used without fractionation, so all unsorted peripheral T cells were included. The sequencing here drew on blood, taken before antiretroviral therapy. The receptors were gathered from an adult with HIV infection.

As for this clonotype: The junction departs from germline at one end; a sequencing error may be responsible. CDR3 in amino acids: CASSSWTSGGADTKYF. Written as DNA, the CDR3 is TGTGCCAGCAGTTCATGGACTAGCGGGGGGGCAGATACGAAGTATTTT. The V and J genes are TRBV12-3 or TRBV12-4 and TRBJ2-3; 15 bases are a match to TRBD2. The CDR3 is 16 amino acids.

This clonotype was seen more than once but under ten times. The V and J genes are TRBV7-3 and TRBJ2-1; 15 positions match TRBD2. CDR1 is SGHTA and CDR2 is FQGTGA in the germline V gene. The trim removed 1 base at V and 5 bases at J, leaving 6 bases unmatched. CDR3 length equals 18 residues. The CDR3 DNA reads TGTGCCAGCAGCTTAAGTGCGGGACTAGCGGGGGGCCACAATGAGCAGTTCTTC. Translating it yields CASSLSAGLAGGHNEQFF.

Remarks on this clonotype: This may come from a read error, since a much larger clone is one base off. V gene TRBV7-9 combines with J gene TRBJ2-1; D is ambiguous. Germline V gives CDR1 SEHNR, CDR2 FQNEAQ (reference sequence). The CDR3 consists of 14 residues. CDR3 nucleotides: TGTGCCAGCAGCTTAGGACTGAACAACAATGAGAAGTTCTTC. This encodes CASSLGLNNNEKFF.

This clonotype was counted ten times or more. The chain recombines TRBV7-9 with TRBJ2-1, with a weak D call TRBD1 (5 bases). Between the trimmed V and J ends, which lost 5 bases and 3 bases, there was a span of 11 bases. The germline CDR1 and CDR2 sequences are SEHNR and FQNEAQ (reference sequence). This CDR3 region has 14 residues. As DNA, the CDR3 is TGTGCCAGCAGCCCAGGGTCTCACTACAATGAGCAGTTCTTC. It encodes CASSPGSHYNEQFF. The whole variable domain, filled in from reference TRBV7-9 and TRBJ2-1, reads DTGVSQNPRHKITKRGQNVTFRCDPISEHNRLYWYRQTLGQGPEFLTYFQNEAQLEKSRLLSDRFSAERPKGSFSTLEIQRTEQGDSAMYLCASSPGSHYNEQFFGPGTRLTVL.

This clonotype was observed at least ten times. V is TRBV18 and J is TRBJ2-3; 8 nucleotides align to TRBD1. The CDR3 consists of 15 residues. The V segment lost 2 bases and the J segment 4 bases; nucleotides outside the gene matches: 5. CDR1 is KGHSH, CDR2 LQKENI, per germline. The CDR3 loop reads CASSPVAGGPDTQYF. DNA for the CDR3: TGTGCCAGCTCACCAGTGGCAGGGGGCCCAGATACGCAGTATTTT.

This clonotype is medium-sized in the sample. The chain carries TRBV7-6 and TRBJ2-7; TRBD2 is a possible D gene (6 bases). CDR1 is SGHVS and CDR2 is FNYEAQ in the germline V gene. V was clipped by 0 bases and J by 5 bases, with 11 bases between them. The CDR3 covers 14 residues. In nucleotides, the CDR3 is TGTGCCAGCAGCTTAGCTTCACTAGCTGACGAGCAGTACTTC. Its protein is CASSLASLADEQYF.

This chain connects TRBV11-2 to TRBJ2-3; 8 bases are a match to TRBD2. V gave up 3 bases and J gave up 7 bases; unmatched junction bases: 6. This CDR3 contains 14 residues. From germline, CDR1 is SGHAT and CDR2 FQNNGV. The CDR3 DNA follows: TGTGCCAGCAGCTTGGCGGGGGGTAAATATACGCAGTATTTT. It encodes CASSLAGGKYTQYF.

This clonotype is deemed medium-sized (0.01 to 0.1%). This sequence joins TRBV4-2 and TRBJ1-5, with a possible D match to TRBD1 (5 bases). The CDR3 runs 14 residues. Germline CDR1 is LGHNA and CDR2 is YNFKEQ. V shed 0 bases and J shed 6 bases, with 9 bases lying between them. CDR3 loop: CASSQDRVPQPQHF. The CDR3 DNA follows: TGTGCCAGCAGCCAAGACAGGGTCCCTCAGCCCCAGCATTTT.

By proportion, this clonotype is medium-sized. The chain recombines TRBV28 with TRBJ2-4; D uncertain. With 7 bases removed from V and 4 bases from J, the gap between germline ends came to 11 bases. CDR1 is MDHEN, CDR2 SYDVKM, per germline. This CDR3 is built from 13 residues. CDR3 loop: CASTLADKNIQYF. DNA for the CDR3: TGTGCCAGCACCCTCGCTGATAAAAACATTCAGTACTTC.

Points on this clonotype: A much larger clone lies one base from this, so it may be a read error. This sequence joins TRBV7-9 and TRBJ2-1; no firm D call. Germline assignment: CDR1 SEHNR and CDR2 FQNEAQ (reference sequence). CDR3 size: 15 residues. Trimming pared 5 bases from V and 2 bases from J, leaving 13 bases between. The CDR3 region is CASSNEWGTYNEQFF. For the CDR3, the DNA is TGTGCCAGCAGCAACGAATGGGGAACCTACAATGAGCAGTTCTTC.

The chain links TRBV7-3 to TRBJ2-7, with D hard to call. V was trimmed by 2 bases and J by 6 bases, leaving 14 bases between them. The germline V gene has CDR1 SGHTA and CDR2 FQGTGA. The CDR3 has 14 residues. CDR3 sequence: CASSLEPVGSEQYF. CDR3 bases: TGTGCCAGCAGCTTAGAGCCGGTTGGTAGCGAGCAGTACTTC.

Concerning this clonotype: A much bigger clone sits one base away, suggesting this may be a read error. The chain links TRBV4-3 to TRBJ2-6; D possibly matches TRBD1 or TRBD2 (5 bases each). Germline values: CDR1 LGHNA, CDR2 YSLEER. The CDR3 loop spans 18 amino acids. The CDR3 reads CASSQGPPGSSGANILTF. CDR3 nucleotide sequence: TGCGCCAGCAGCCAAGGCCCCCCGGGGAGCTCTGGGGCCAACATCCTGACTTTC.

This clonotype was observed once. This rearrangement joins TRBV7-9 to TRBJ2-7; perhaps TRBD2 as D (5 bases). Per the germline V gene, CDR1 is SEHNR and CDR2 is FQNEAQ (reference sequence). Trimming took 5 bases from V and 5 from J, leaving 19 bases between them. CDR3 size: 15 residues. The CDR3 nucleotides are TGTGCCAGCAGCCCCGGGATCCTGGCTGCCCACGAGCAGTACTTC. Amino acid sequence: CASSPGILAAHEQYF. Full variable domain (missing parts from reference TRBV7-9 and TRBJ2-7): DTGVSQNPRHKITKRGQNVTFRCDPISEHNRLYWYRQTLGQGPEFLTYFQNEAQLEKSRLLSDRFSAERPKGSFSTLEIQRTEQGDSAMYLCASSPGILAAHEQYFGPGTRLTVT.

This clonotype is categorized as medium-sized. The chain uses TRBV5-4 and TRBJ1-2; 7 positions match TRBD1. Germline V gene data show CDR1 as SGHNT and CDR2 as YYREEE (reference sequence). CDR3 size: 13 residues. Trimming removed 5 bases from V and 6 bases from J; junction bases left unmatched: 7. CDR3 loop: CASRSQGGDGYTF. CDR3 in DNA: TGTGCCAGCAGGAGCCAGGGGGGCGATGGCTACACCTTC.

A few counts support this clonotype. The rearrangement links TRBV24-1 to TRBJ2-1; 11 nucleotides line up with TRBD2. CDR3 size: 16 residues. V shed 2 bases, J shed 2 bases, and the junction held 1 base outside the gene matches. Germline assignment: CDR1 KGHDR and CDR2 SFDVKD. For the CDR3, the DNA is TGTGCCACCAGTGATTCTAGCGGGGGGACCTACAATGAGCAGTTCTTC. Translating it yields CATSDSSGGTYNEQFF.

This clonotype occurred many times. In DNA, the CDR3 is TGTGCCAGCAGTTGGACAGGGGGAATTGGAAACACCATATATTTT. Its translation is CASSWTGGIGNTIYF. The chain employs TRBV28 and TRBJ1-3, with 10 bases lining up with TRBD1. The germline CDR1 and CDR2 sequences are MDHEN and SYDVKM. The CDR3 runs 15 residues. The trim removed 4 bases at V and 3 bases at J, leaving 3 bases unmatched.

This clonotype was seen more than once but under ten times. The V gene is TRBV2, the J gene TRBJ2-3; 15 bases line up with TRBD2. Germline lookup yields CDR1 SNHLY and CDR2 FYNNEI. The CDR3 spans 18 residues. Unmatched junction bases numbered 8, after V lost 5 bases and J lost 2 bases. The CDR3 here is CASSPGLAGGRATDTQYF. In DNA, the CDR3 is TGTGCCAGCAGTCCGGGACTAGCGGGGGGCCGTGCCACAGATACGCAGTATTTT.

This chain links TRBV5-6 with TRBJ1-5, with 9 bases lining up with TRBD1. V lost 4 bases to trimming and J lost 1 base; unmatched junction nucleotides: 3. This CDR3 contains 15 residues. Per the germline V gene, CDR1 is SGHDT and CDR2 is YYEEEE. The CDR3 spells CASSLQGASNQPQHF. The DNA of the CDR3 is TGTGCCAGCAGCCTACAGGGGGCCAGCAATCAGCCCCAGCATTTT.

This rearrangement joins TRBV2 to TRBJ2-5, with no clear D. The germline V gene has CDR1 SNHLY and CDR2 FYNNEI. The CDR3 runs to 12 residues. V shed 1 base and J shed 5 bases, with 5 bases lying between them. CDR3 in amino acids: CASSEGRETQYF. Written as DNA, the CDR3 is TGTGCCAGCAGTGAAGGACGGGAGACCCAGTACTTC.

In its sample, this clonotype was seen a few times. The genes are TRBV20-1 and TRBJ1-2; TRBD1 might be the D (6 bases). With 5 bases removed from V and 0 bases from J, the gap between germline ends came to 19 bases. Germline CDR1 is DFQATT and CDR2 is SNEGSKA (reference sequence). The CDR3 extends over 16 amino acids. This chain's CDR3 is CSAQSGHLTPNYGYTF. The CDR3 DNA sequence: TGCAGTGCTCAATCGGGACACCTGACCCCTAACTATGGCTACACCTTC.

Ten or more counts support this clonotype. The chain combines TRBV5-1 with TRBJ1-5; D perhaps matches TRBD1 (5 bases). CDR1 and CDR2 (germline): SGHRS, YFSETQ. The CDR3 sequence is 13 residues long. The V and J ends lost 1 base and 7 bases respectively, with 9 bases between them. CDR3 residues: CASSLNQGQPQHF. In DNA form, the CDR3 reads TGCGCCAGCAGCTTGAACCAGGGCCAGCCCCAGCATTTT.